This T cell receptor (beta chain) comes out of a study of T cell responses to AZD1222 COVID-19 vaccine. General study findings and limits: As reported, nearly half of all spike-specific TCRs target variant regions that are unmutated. AZD1222 recipients seropositive at baseline numbered only five to seven.

Some clones are missing from TCRdb's copy, which holds only in-frame ones; the method was immunoSEQ multiplex PCR. The data contain about 120,000 clones, roughly 92% of them seen just once; the ten biggest clones take up around 1.5%. As for this clone: Its specificity is not known.

Trimming stripped 8 bases from V and 2 bases from J, with 7 bases between. The CDR3 consists of 11 residues. The germline gives CDR1 WNHNN, CDR2 SYGVQD (reference sequence). The sequenced sample was peripheral blood, obtained 28 days after the second AZD1222 dose. This TCR derives from an adult who received the AZD1222 COVID-19 vaccine. The chain joins TRBV10-1 to TRBJ2-7, with D uncertain. The CDR3 nucleotides are TGCGCCAGCCCGACTGCCTACGAGCAGTACTTC. Protein product: CASPTAYEQYF.